One and the same sample provided the 10 T cell receptor beta chains below, sequenced in a study of persistence of HIV-infected CD4 T cells. For these receptors, no antigen is known. Stimulation used approximately 9.5 ug/mL lysate from CMV-infected fibroblasts. Memory cells lacking CD40L and CD69 with high CD45RO were sorted. Sequencing used immunoSEQ version 4 in survey mode. The table came from immunoSEQ multiplex PCR; TCRdb's copy has only in-frame clones and leaves some out. Of tens of thousands of clones listed, approximately 72% are singletons. The source was CD4+ T cells sorted from PBMCs after approximately 19-hour stimulation, collected from a patient who received antiretroviral therapy. The receptors stem from an adult man with HIV who was CMV-seropositive.

The V and J genes are TRBV18 and TRBJ2-3, with TRBD2 as a possible D gene (7 bases). Trimming stripped 6 bases from V and 2 bases from J, with 15 bases between. In germline, CDR1 is KGHSH, CDR2 LQKENI. The CDR3 has 15 amino acids. CDR3 sequence reads: CASSLGGAPTDTQYF. CDR3 coding DNA: TGTGCCAGCTCGTTAGGGGGGGCCCCCACAGATACGCAGTATTTT.

V gene TRBV7-2 combines with J gene TRBJ1-4, with a possible D match to TRBD1 (5 bases). The CDR3 runs 13 residues. The germline gives CDR1 SGHTA, CDR2 FQGNSA. V shed 1 base and J shed 11 bases, with 11 bases lying between them. CDR3 loop: CASSLVREEKLFF. The CDR3 DNA sequence: TGTGCCAGCAGCTTAGTCAGGGAGGAGAAACTGTTTTTT.

The chain uses TRBV27 and TRBJ2-1; 8 bases fit TRBD2. V lost 0 bases and J lost 4; bases outside the gene matches: 11. Germline V gene data show CDR1 as MNHEY and CDR2 as SMNVEV (reference sequence). The CDR3 runs to 18 residues. The CDR3 here is CASSLSPVSGVLYNEQFF. DNA of the CDR3: TGTGCCAGCAGTTTATCCCCCGTTAGCGGGGTTCTTTACAATGAGCAGTTCTTC.

The chain uses TRBV12-3 or TRBV12-4 and TRBJ1-4, with unresolved D. V lost 1 base and J lost 8, with 5 bases in between. The CDR3 covers 12 residues. In nucleotides, the CDR3 is TGTGCCAGCAGTTTAGTAGGGGAAAAACTGTTTTTT. It translates to CASSLVGEKLFF.

The chain carries TRBV7-2 and TRBJ1-2, with D maybe TRBD1 (6 bases). Deletions cut 2 bases from V and 8 bases from J, with 12 bases between. Germline CDR1 reads SGHTA; CDR2 reads FQGNSA. The CDR3 consists of 13 residues. The CDR3 region is CASSLNGGLGYTF. The DNA of the CDR3 is TGTGCCAGCAGCTTAAACGGGGGGCTGGGCTACACCTTC.

The J gene is TRBJ1-2, the V gene TRBV10-3; 7 nucleotides match TRBD1. Losses at the gene ends were 3 bases for V and 6 bases for J; bases not matched to a gene: 7. The germline V gene encodes CDR1 ENHRY and CDR2 SYGVKD. The CDR3 consists of 14 residues. CDR3 sequence (DNA): TGTGCCATCAGTGAACGCGGACAGGATCATGGCTACACCTTC. Its translation: CAISERGQDHGYTF.

J is TRBJ1-5 and V is TRBV5-1, with 11 bases fitting TRBD1. The CDR3 contains 13 residues. V was clipped by 4 bases and J by 6 bases; unmatched bases: 0. Per germline, CDR1 SGHRS and CDR2 YFSETQ. The CDR3 sequence is CASSGTGGQPQHF. The DNA for the CDR3 is TGCGCCAGCAGCGGGACAGGGGGTCAGCCCCAGCATTTT.

This sequence joins TRBV11-2 and TRBJ1-1; no clear D gene. The CDR3 spans 14 residues. The V end lost 3 bases, the J end lost 2 bases, and 10 bases lay between the germline ends. Germline V lookup: CDR1 SGHAT, CDR2 FQNNGV. The CDR3: CASSFRGANTEAFF. CDR3 sequence (DNA): TGTGCCAGCAGCTTTCGGGGTGCTAACACTGAAGCTTTCTTT.

V is TRBV5-4 and J is TRBJ2-2; no reliable D call. CDR1 and CDR2 from the germline V gene are SGHNT and YYREEE (reference sequence). V was pared by 4 bases and J by 2 bases, with 9 bases between. CDR3 length: 14 residues. The DNA for the CDR3 is TGTGCCAGCAGCCTAAAGGGTAACACCGGGGAGCTGTTTTTT. Translating gives CASSLKGNTGELFF.

This chain joins TRBV6-5 and TRBJ1-4; the D gene is possibly TRBD1 (6 bases). The germline V gene has CDR1 MNHEY and CDR2 SVGAGI. The ends were cut back, 6 bases at V and 7 bases at J, with 15 bases in the middle. CDR3 length: 14 residues. The CDR3 coding sequence is TGTGCCAGCAGCGTGGACAGAGGTACTGAAAAACTGTTTTTT. It yields the protein CASSVDRGTEKLFF.